This paragraph reports one TCR beta chain. The target antigen is unknown. These data originate in a study of T cell clonotyping in hematopoietic cell transplantation. Across the whole study: Recipient samples before transplant were obtained post-cytoreduction.

Described time point: recipient sample about 28 days before transplant, after cytoreduction. Samples: about 28 days before transplant, then days 30, 100 and 180 after. Assay used: immunoSEQ multiplex PCR; TCRdb lists only in-frame clones, some missing. Among tens of thousands of clones listed, around 96% were seen once. Germline V gene sequence: CDR1 SNHLY, CDR2 FYNNEI. V gave up 0 bases and J gave up 8 bases, with 1 base separating them. This CDR3 has 10 residues. Whole-study results and caveats: Cells were unsorted, so CD4 and CD8 contributions were not separated. After transplant, recipient diversity fell while pathologically expanded clonotypes grew through day 180.

This chain joins TRBV2 and TRBJ2-5; D uncertain. This receptor was identified in a woman aged 45 to 65 with acute myeloid leukemia. Some clones in this sample may be carry-over from other donors' samples. This specimen consisted of peripheral blood mononuclear cells, obtained before stem cell transplant. CDR3 residues: CASSEATQYF. The CDR3 nucleotides read TGTGCCAGCAGTGAAGCCACCCAGTACTTC. The variable domain in full, with the rest retrieved from reference TRBV2 and TRBJ2-5, is EPEVTQTPSHQVTQMGQEVILRCVPISNHLYFYWYRQILGQKVEFLVSFYNNEISEKSEIFDDQFSVERPDGSNFTLKIRSTKLEDSAMYFCASSEATQYFGPGTRLLVL.